The source of this TCR beta chain is a study of identical twins. Whole-study results and caveats: The more abundant beta clonotypes in cord blood had fewer insertions, and memory repertoires did not show this.

Comment on this clonotype: No antigen is known for it.

V lost 0 bases to trimming and J lost 0 bases; unmatched junction nucleotides: 5. This CDR3 contains 19 residues. A universal primer site arose from template switching, and cDNA bore unique molecular identifiers. Via MiXCR, TCRdb re-called the 5' RACE reads, giving one row per CDR3 protein. The data hold around 960,000 distinct CDR3 sequences, with around an eighth observed a single time. This sample also belongs to another study, concerning yellow fever vaccine responses in identical twins. That study adds: Reportedly, twins showed a vaccine T cell response that looked partly convergent and partly personalized.

Material for sequencing was PBMCs. This TCR was sampled from a woman aged 18 to 35 in good health. The chain is built from TRBV12-3 or TRBV12-4 and TRBJ2-6; 10 bases match TRBD1. CDR3 sequence: CASSLAGTGAISGANVLTF. The CDR3 DNA is TGTGCCAGCAGTTTAGCGGGGACAGGGGCCATCTCTGGGGCCAACGTCCTGACTTTC.